This paragraph reports one T cell receptor (beta chain). These data originate in a study of T cells after yellow fever vaccination. V was trimmed by 7 bases and J by 5 bases, leaving 14 bases between them. CDR1 is SEHNR and CDR2 is FQNEAQ in the germline V gene (reference sequence). The CDR3 length is 14 residues. TCRdb fed the 5' RACE reads into MiXCR, producing one record per CDR3 protein. This table has 150,000 to 200,000 distinct CDR3 sequences, around 9% appearing once. The chain recombines TRBV7-9 with TRBJ2-2; maybe TRBD1 (5 bases). The receptor comes from a man between 18 and 29 years old who received the YFV17D yellow fever vaccine. The specimen comprised CD8+ T cells sorted from PBMCs, sampled 45 days after the yellow fever booster vaccination. The chain's CDR3 is CASIAPGITGELFF. CDR3 sequence (DNA): TGTGCCAGCATCGCCCCAGGGATTACCGGGGAGCTGTTTTTT.